This T cell receptor beta chain was found in a study of blood T cell repertoires in COVID-19. Overall study: Samples taken during acute and convalescent COVID-19 were collected in the United States, Italy and Spain. Sources were T cells, B-cell-depleted T cells, or PBMCs; the material itself was cDNA or gDNA.

In the original workflow: Quantification of nucleated cells was approximated via reference gene primer amplification. The table came from immunoSEQ multiplex PCR; TCRdb's copy has only in-frame clones and leaves some out. Clone size and the V and J calls come from that table; the DNA yielded D and trimming. The sample contains approximately 10,000 clones, around nine tenths of which appear only once. The CDR3 runs 19 residues. V shed 1 base and J 5 bases; nucleotides not matched to a gene: 8. Germline assignment: CDR1 LGHNT and CDR2 FRNRAP. This clone has only a few counts. This TCR was sampled from an older woman with active COVID-19. The chain is built from TRBV12-5 and TRBJ2-2; 15 bases are shared with TRBD2. The sequencing input was peripheral blood. This chain's CDR3 is CASGLGKGLAGGITGELFF. The CDR3 nucleotides read TGTGCTAGTGGTTTGGGCAAGGGACTAGCGGGAGGAATTACCGGGGAGCTGTTTTTT.